What follows are 24 T cell receptor beta chains derived from one specimen sequenced in a study of blood T cell repertoires in COVID-19. TCRdb's table, derived via immunoSEQ multiplex PCR, lists solely in-frame clones and lacks some. This table holds 100,000 to 120,000 clones, roughly 87% found once. The specimen sequenced was peripheral blood. These receptors were obtained from a human donor in a cohort sampled during active COVID-19.

This chain links TRBV7-2 with TRBJ2-7, with 9 bases that match TRBD2. CDR1 is SGHTA and CDR2 is FQGNSA in the germline V gene. J gave up 6 bases and V 3 bases, and 3 bases lay outside the gene matches. The CDR3 is made up of 13 amino acids. This chain's CDR3 is CASSLGREGEQYF. The CDR3, as DNA: TGTGCCAGCAGCTTGGGGCGGGAGGGCGAGCAGTACTTC.

This clone ranks as medium-sized (0.01 to 0.1%). V usage is TRBV5-1 and J usage is TRBJ2-4; D unresolved. Trimming shortened V by 6 bases and J by 8 bases, and 18 bases separated the two germline ends. Germline CDR1 SGHRS, CDR2 YFSETQ. The CDR3 contains 14 residues. CDR3 amino acids: CASTADPAADIQYF. In nucleotides, the CDR3 is TGCGCCAGCACCGCCGACCCGGCGGCGGACATTCAGTACTTC.

The chain uses TRBV6-5 and TRBJ2-7; the match to TRBD1 covers 10 bases. Germline CDR1 reads MNHEY; CDR2 reads SVGAGI. J lost 4 bases, V lost 5 bases, and 8 bases had no gene match. The CDR3 is 15 amino acids. The DNA of the CDR3 is TGTGCCAGCAGTCCCGCCGGGACAGGGGTATACGAGCAGTACTTC. This gives the protein CASSPAGTGVYEQYF.

The chain carries TRBV6-2 or TRBV6-3 and TRBJ2-1; 8 positions agree with TRBD1. The trim removed 6 bases at V and 2 bases at J, leaving 18 bases unmatched. The CDR3 contains 19 residues. CDR1 and CDR2 from the germline V gene are MNHEY and SVGEGT. CDR3 amino acids: CASRYLQGGWRGTYNEQFF. Here the CDR3 DNA reads TGTGCCAGCAGATACCTACAGGGGGGTTGGCGGGGAACCTACAATGAGCAGTTCTTC.

This sequence joins TRBV9 and TRBJ2-1, with D maybe TRBD2 (7 bases). Per germline, CDR1 SGDLS and CDR2 YYNGEE. Trimming pared 0 bases from V and 1 base from J, leaving 11 bases between. The CDR3 covers 16 residues. In DNA form, the CDR3 reads TGTGCCAGCAGCGTAGACGGGGGGCTTTCCTACAATGAGCAGTTCTTC. It codes for CASSVDGGLSYNEQFF.

This clone was counted only a few times. The gene calls are TRBV27 and TRBJ2-7, with TRBD1 identical over 9 bases. This CDR3 has 15 residues. V trimming: 3 bases; J trimming: 4 bases; junction bases outside the gene matches: 7. CDR1 is MNHEY and CDR2 is SMNVEV in the germline V gene (reference sequence). This CDR3 is CASSFIRGQGYEQYF. DNA of the CDR3: TGTGCCAGCAGTTTCATCCGGGGACAGGGTTACGAGCAGTACTTC.

This clone was seen a single time. The V call is TRBV5-6, the J call TRBJ2-3, with a possible D match to TRBD1 (6 bases). Germline assignment: CDR1 SGHDT and CDR2 YYEEEE. This CDR3 is built from 15 residues. Trimming stripped 4 bases from V and 5 bases from J, with 17 bases between. CDR3 amino acids: CASSITLTGRDTQYF. The CDR3 DNA is TGTGCCAGCAGCATCACCCTCACAGGGAGAGATACGCAGTATTTT.

This chain joins TRBV6-1 and TRBJ2-5, with 9 bases fitting TRBD2. The ends lost 2 bases at V and 2 bases at J; junction bases unmatched: 6. Looked up from germline, CDR1 is MNHNS and CDR2 is SASEGT. The CDR3 extends over 16 amino acids. The CDR3 sequence is CASSELRLAGQETQYF. In nucleotides, the CDR3 is TGTGCCAGCAGTGAATTGCGGCTAGCGGGGCAAGAGACCCAGTACTTC.

The chain carries TRBV19 and TRBJ2-7, with D maybe TRBD2 (6 bases). CDR3 size: 15 residues. V lost 3 bases to trimming and J lost 2 bases, with 14 bases between them. Germline loops: CDR1 LNHDA, CDR2 SQIVND (reference sequence). The CDR3 reads CASSMVGGTTYEQYF. The CDR3 DNA is TGTGCCAGTAGTATGGTCGGCGGGACCACCTACGAGCAGTACTTC.

The gene calls are TRBV6-5 and TRBJ1-1, with D hard to call. From germline, CDR1 is MNHEY and CDR2 SVGAGI. Trimming pared 6 bases from V and 0 bases from J, leaving 8 bases between. This CDR3 is 13 amino acids long. This chain's CDR3 is CASRKGVNTEAFF. The CDR3 coding sequence is TGTGCCAGCAGAAAGGGAGTGAACACTGAAGCTTTCTTT.

The chain is built from TRBV7-2 and TRBJ2-5, with 10 bases that match TRBD1. The ends lost 2 bases at V and 2 bases at J; junction bases unmatched: 11. This CDR3 is built from 18 residues. The germline gives CDR1 SGHTA, CDR2 FQGNSA. The CDR3 DNA follows: TGTGCCAGCAGCTTAAGGGGGTTGGGGACAGGGGCACAAGAGACCCAGTACTTC. Residues: CASSLRGLGTGAQETQYF.

The chain links TRBV28 to TRBJ1-1, with TRBD1 matching over 12 bases. This CDR3 region has 17 residues. Germline V lookup: CDR1 MDHEN, CDR2 SYDVKM. Trimming removed 7 bases from V and 1 base from J; junction bases left unmatched: 10. The CDR3 reads CASNQWGTGGRNTEAFF. CDR3 nucleotide sequence: TGTGCCAGCAACCAATGGGGGACAGGGGGCAGGAACACTGAAGCTTTCTTT.

The genes are TRBV28 and TRBJ1-2; the match to TRBD1 covers 7 bases. Germline CDR1 reads MDHEN; CDR2 reads SYDVKM. The CDR3 consists of 13 residues. Trimming removed 6 bases from V and 8 bases from J; junction bases left unmatched: 9. CDR3 in DNA: TGTGCCAGCAGGATCCAGCAGGGGGGCGGCTACACCTTC. It codes for CASRIQQGGGYTF.

This chain connects TRBV12-1 to TRBJ1-4; TRBD1 is taken as the D call from the table, unchecked against the DNA. TRBV12-1 counts as a pseudogene. The CDR3 sequence is 14 residues long. CDR3 nucleotide sequence: TGTGCCAGCAGCTTTCGACAGATTAATGAAAAACTGTTTTTT. Its translation: CASSFRQINEKLFF.

This clone was recorded once. J is TRBJ2-7 and V is TRBV6-1; 9 bases fit TRBD2. The germline gives CDR1 MNHNS, CDR2 SASEGT. This CDR3 comprises 15 residues. The J segment lost 3 bases and the V segment lost 7 bases, leaving 10 bases of the junction unmatched. CDR3 DNA sequence: TGTGCCAGCAAAGAGACTAGCGGAACGCGCTACGAGCAGTACTTC. It encodes CASKETSGTRYEQYF.

The sample holds one count of this clone. V and J are TRBV27 and TRBJ1-4; 12 bases align to TRBD1. The CDR3 runs to 13 residues. The germline V gene encodes CDR1 MNHEY and CDR2 SMNVEV (reference sequence). Losses at the gene ends were 6 bases for V and 14 bases for J; bases not matched to a gene: 7. The CDR3 nucleotides are TGTGCCAGCAGCCCGGGACAGGGGGCAAGGCTGTTTTTT. Residues: CASSPGQGARLFF.

The V gene is TRBV28, the J gene TRBJ2-7; D may be TRBD1 (6 bases). Trimming stripped 10 bases from V and 4 bases from J, with 17 bases between. The CDR3 length is 13 residues. Germline V gene sequence: CDR1 MDHEN, CDR2 SYDVKM. CDR3 sequence (DNA): TGTGCCACTCATTCCAGGGGCTTATACGAGCAGTACTTC. This gives the protein CATHSRGLYEQYF.

The chain recombines TRBV9 with TRBJ2-3; D not resolved. This CDR3 region has 13 residues. CDR1 and CDR2 from the germline V gene are SGDLS and YYNGEE. The germline V and J ends were trimmed by 0 bases and 2 bases, with 4 bases remaining between them. CDR3 DNA sequence: TGTGCCAGCAGCGTAGAACTCACAGATACGCAGTATTTT. Translating gives CASSVELTDTQYF.

The chain joins TRBV5-5 to TRBJ1-1, with a tentative D call TRBD1 (6 bases). Per the germline V gene, CDR1 is SGHKS and CDR2 is YYEKEE (reference sequence). Trimming took off 3 bases at V and 6 bases at J, with 18 bases between the two ends. The CDR3 runs 15 residues. The CDR3 coding sequence is TGTGCCAGCAGCTCCGTAACAGGGTCCTGGGCTGAAGCTTTCTTT. Protein sequence: CASSSVTGSWAEAFF. The full variable domain, its missing parts supplied by reference TRBV5-5 and TRBJ1-1, is DAGVTQSPTHLIKTRGQQVTLRCSPISGHKSVSWYQQVLGQGPQFIFQYYEKEERGRGNFPDRFSARQFPNYSSELNVNALLLGDSALYLCASSSVTGSWAEAFFGQGTRLTVV.

The chain joins TRBV18 to TRBJ2-3; 11 bases map to TRBD2. Germline CDR1 and CDR2: KGHSH and LQKENI. The CDR3 is 17 amino acids. Losses at the gene ends were 6 bases for V and 6 bases for J; bases not matched to a gene: 14. The CDR3 protein is CASSPGPSGGLGDTQYF. Written as DNA, the CDR3 is TGTGCCAGCTCCCCAGGCCCTAGCGGGGGGCTTGGGGATACGCAGTATTTT.

The chain carries TRBV10-3 and TRBJ2-5; 10 bases match TRBD2. The CDR3 runs to 15 residues. J lost 0 bases, V lost 4 bases, and 2 bases had no gene match. Germline CDR1 ENHRY, CDR2 SYGVKD. Here the CDR3 reads CAISGLAGNQETQYF. The DNA of the CDR3 is TGTGCCATCAGTGGACTAGCGGGTAACCAAGAGACCCAGTACTTC.

The rearrangement joins TRBV18 to TRBJ2-6; 9 bases line up with TRBD1. CDR3 length: 18 residues. Germline assignment: CDR1 KGHSH and CDR2 LQKENI. Unmatched junction bases numbered 9, after V lost 5 bases and J lost 1 base. The CDR3 spells CASSVSGQGRSGANVLTF. The CDR3 DNA reads TGTGCCAGCTCAGTTTCGGGACAGGGAAGATCTGGGGCCAACGTCCTGACTTTC.

J is TRBJ2-7 and V is TRBV29-1; perhaps TRBD1 as D (5 bases). This CDR3 has 12 amino acids. Germline V gene sequence: CDR1 SQVTM, CDR2 ANQGSEA. Trimming took off 6 bases at V and 4 bases at J, with 13 bases between the two ends. The CDR3 protein is CSVRVMGYEQYF. DNA for the CDR3: TGCAGCGTCAGGGTGATGGGGTACGAGCAGTACTTC.

This sequence joins TRBV6-5 and TRBJ2-5; no clear D. V lost 6 bases and J 5 bases, leaving 10 bases between the germline ends. The germline gives CDR1 MNHEY, CDR2 SVGAGI. CDR3 length: 12 residues. The DNA for the CDR3 is TGTGCCAGCAGCGGGTCCGCCGAGACCCAGTACTTC. This gives the protein CASSGSAETQYF.